These 17 T cell receptor beta chains originate from one sample sequenced in a study of blood T cell repertoires in COVID-19 (dated by TCRdb to about 2020). The library was generated by the immunoSEQ multiplex PCR assay. Sourced from immuneACCESS, this table was stored by TCRdb with only in-frame sequences that have V and J called. A share of the clones is absent; for the studies checked, an unresolved V gene accounts for under half, and the remainder has no known explanation. For this sample there are about 15,000 clones; about nine tenths appear just once. The top ten hold approximately 9.6% of the sample. Source material: peripheral blood. The receptors originated from a human donor in a cohort sampled during active COVID-19.

This clone was picked up one time. The chain uses TRBV5-1 and TRBJ2-7; possible D gene TRBD1, 6 bases. Germline V gene lookup returns CDR1 SGHRS and CDR2 YFSETQ. The CDR3 runs 15 residues. V gave up 4 bases and J gave up 1 base, with 15 bases separating them. CDR3 DNA: TGCGCCAGCAGCCCTCAGGGGCTTCAATCCTACGAGCAGTACTTC. Its translation: CASSPQGLQSYEQYF.

The chain recombines TRBV19 with TRBJ1-1; a weak D match, TRBD1 (5 bases). CDR3 size: 13 residues. V was cut by 7 bases and J by 1 base, with 10 bases left in between. The germline gives CDR1 LNHDA, CDR2 SQIVND (reference sequence). CDR3 in DNA: TGTGCCAGTAAGGGGATGGGGAACACTGAAGCTTTCTTT. This translates into CASKGMGNTEAFF.

The chain links TRBV11-3 to TRBJ1-4; 11 nucleotides match TRBD1. CDR1 SGHNT and CDR2 YENEEA come from the germline V gene. The CDR3 consists of 15 residues. V gave up 5 bases and J gave up 3 bases; unmatched junction bases: 2. CDR3 sequence reads: CASSVGQGANEKLFF. The CDR3 nucleotides are TGTGCCAGCAGCGTGGGACAGGGGGCTAATGAAAAACTGTTTTTT.

The chain carries TRBV4-1 and TRBJ2-6; TRBD1 matches at 10 bases. V was pared by 5 bases and J by 2 bases, with 12 bases of the junction left unmatched. Per germline, CDR1 MGHRA and CDR2 YSYEKL. This CDR3 contains 19 residues. In DNA form, the CDR3 reads TGCGCCAGCAGCTCTAAACCGGGACAGGGGTTTACTGGGGCCAACGTCCTGACTTTC. Residues: CASSSKPGQGFTGANVLTF.

Comments on this clone: An end of the junction differs from the germline gene, which may be a read error. V usage is TRBV2 and J usage is TRBJ1-2; D gene uncertain. This CDR3 has 13 residues. Germline loops: CDR1 SNHLY, CDR2 FYNNEI. CDR3 sequence: CASSVTRNDGYTF. CDR3 DNA sequence: TGTGCCAGCAGTGTGACACGTAACGATGGCTACACCTTC.

This clone has just a few counts. The chain joins TRBV9 to TRBJ1-5; no definite D call. V lost 0 bases and J 9 bases, leaving 13 bases between the germline ends. The germline V gene encodes CDR1 SGDLS and CDR2 YYNGEE. CDR3 length: 14 residues. CDR3 sequence (DNA): TGTGCCAGCAGCGTAGGGGGAGACTCGCGGCCCCAGCATTTT. Amino acid sequence: CASSVGGDSRPQHF.

V and J are TRBV14 and TRBJ1-3; 7 bases agree with TRBD1. The CDR3 totals 15 residues. J gave up 6 bases and V 1 base, and 6 bases lay outside the gene matches. The germline CDR1 and CDR2 sequences are SGHDN and FVKESK. CDR3 DNA sequence: TGTGCCAGCAGCCAAGGGACGGGACAGCTAAACACCATATATTTT. Translated: CASSQGTGQLNTIYF.

The sample holds a few counts of this clone. CDR3 loop: CASSAFPVDRLTNYGYTF. The CDR3 DNA is TGTGCCAGCAGTGCTTTTCCGGTGGACAGGCTTACTAACTATGGCTACACCTTC. The genes are TRBV6-1 and TRBJ1-2; TRBD1 matches 7 bases. The CDR3 runs 18 residues. Germline trimming cut 4 bases from V and 0 bases from J; bases unmatched to any gene: 14. Germline CDR1 is MNHNS and CDR2 is SASEGT.

The genes are TRBV30 and TRBJ1-2; tentative D call: TRBD1 (5 bases). The V end lost 2 bases, the J end lost 5 bases, and 18 bases lay between the germline ends. CDR3 size: 15 residues. Germline lookup yields CDR1 GTSNPN and CDR2 SVGIG (reference sequence). In DNA, the CDR3 is TGTGCCTGGAGTCCCCCCATCGTTGGGGCTTATGGCTACACCTTC. This translates into CAWSPPIVGAYGYTF. Full variable domain (rest looked up from reference TRBV30 and TRBJ1-2): SQTIHQWPATLVQPVGSPLSLECTVEGTSNPNLYWYRQAAGRGLQLLFYSVGIGQISSEVPQNLSASRPQDRQFILSSKKLLLSDSGFYLCAWSPPIVGAYGYTFGSGTRLTVV.

About this clone: At one end the junction does not follow the germline gene, possibly because of a read error. The chain combines TRBV20-1 with TRBJ1-5, with D hard to call. The germline CDR1 and CDR2 sequences are DFQATT and SNEGSKA (reference sequence). The CDR3 consists of 11 residues. CDR3 loop: CSARGGQRQHF. CDR3 DNA: TGCAGTGCTAGAGGAGGGCAGCGCCAGCATTTT.

This clone has just one count. The CDR3 DNA follows: TGTGCCAGCAGTTTAATCGGGAACTCCTACAATGAGCAGTTCTTC. Protein product: CASSLIGNSYNEQFF. The chain is built from TRBV27 and TRBJ2-1; TRBD2 might be the D (5 bases). The germline V and J ends were trimmed by 2 bases and 0 bases, with 8 bases remaining between them. Germline V CDR1 and CDR2: MNHEY, SMNVEV (reference sequence). The CDR3 extends over 15 amino acids.

In this sample, this clone turned up a few times. J is TRBJ1-6 and V is TRBV14, with a tentative D call TRBD1 (6 bases). Germline loops: CDR1 SGHDN, CDR2 FVKESK. The V and J ends lost 1 base and 8 bases respectively, with 9 bases between them. The CDR3 is made up of 14 amino acids. CDR3 sequence: CASSQGTADSPLHF. DNA for the CDR3: TGTGCCAGCAGCCAAGGGACAGCGGATTCACCCCTCCACTTT.

The chain couples TRBV24-1 to TRBJ2-5, with a possible D match to TRBD1 (6 bases). Germline V gene data show CDR1 as KGHDR and CDR2 as SFDVKD. V lost 5 bases and J lost 5, with 14 bases in between. CDR3 length: 14 amino acids. CDR3 sequence reads: CATSVKQGVETQYF. DNA of the CDR3: TGTGCCACCAGTGTCAAACAGGGCGTTGAGACCCAGTACTTC.

The J gene is TRBJ1-4, the V gene TRBV28, with 9 bases identical to TRBD1. The CDR3 is 13 residues long. With 8 bases clipped from V and 8 bases from J, the junction kept 6 bases outside the gene matches. Germline V gene data show CDR1 as MDHEN and CDR2 as SYDVKM. The DNA of the CDR3 is TGTGCCAGCCTGGGACAGGGTTGGGAAAAACTGTTTTTT. As protein: CASLGQGWEKLFF.

This rearrangement joins TRBV25-1 to TRBJ2-7, with 7 bases identical to TRBD2. The germline gives CDR1 MGHDK, CDR2 SYGVNS. V was pared by 3 bases and J by 0 bases, with 14 bases of the junction left unmatched. CDR3 length: 18 residues. The CDR3 region has the DNA TGTGCCAGCAGTGACCATAATGGGGGGGTATTAAGCTCCTACGAGCAGTACTTC. It codes for CASSDHNGGVLSSYEQYF.

The rearrangement uses TRBV29-1 and TRBJ2-2; 8 nucleotides line up with TRBD1. The CDR3 sequence is 15 residues long. Germline assignment: CDR1 SQVTM and CDR2 ANQGSEA. The V segment lost 7 bases and the J segment 2 bases; nucleotides outside the gene matches: 9. The CDR3 bases are TGCAGCGCCCAAGACAGGGGATCTAACACCGGGGAGCTGTTTTTT. It encodes CSAQDRGSNTGELFF.

This clone was seen only once. The V gene is TRBV3-1 (or the pseudogene TRBV3-2), the J gene TRBJ1-1; 8 nucleotides match TRBD1. Germline loops: CDR1 LGHDT, CDR2 YNNKEL (reference sequence). Unmatched junction bases numbered 8, after V lost 7 bases and J lost 1 base. The CDR3 contains 15 residues. The CDR3 loop is CASTRGQGWNTEAFF. The DNA for the CDR3 is TGTGCCAGCACCCGCGGACAGGGTTGGAACACTGAAGCTTTCTTT.